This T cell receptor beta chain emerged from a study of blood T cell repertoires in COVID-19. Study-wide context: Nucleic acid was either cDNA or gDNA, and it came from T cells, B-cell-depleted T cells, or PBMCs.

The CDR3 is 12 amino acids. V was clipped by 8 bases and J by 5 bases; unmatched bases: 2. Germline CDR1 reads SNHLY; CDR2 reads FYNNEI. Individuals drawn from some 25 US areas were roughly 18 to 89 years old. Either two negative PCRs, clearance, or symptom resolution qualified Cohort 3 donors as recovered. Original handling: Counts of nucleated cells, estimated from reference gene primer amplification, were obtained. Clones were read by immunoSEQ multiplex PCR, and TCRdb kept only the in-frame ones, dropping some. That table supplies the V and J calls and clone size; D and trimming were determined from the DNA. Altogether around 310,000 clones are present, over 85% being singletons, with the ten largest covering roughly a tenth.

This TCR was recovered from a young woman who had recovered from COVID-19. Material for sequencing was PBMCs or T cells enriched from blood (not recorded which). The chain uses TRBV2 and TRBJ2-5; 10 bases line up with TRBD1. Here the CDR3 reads CASGQGGETQYF. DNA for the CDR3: TGTGCCAGCGGACAGGGGGGCGAGACCCAGTACTTC.